The TCR beta chain under discussion was sequenced for a study of T-cell memory formation after mild COVID-19. Details on this clonotype: Its antigen is undetermined.

Trimming left V 7 bases short and J 1 base short, with 13 bases between. This CDR3 contains 14 residues. Study-level points and caveats: The finding that pre-infection memory included some responding clones suggested that cross-reactive memory joined. The study found contracting CD4+ clones mainly in CM and EM and contracting CD8+ clones in EMRA. There was a balanced CD4/CD8 profile in clones contracting day 15 to 85, and later expanders leaned CD4+.

Researchers used 5'RACE with constant-segment primers to make TCR alpha and TCR beta cDNA libraries that carry sample barcodes and UMIs. TCRdb re-called the 5' RACE reads through MiXCR, storing one row per CDR3 protein. The sample consists of almost 350,000 distinct CDR3 sequences, approximately 22% of them appearing once. The sequence derives from a man in his late teens or twenties who had mild COVID-19 (a few samples of this study predate the infection). Cell type and time point are not known. The material sequenced was PBMCs or a T cell subset sorted from them (not recorded which). J is TRBJ1-1 and V is TRBV12-3 or TRBV12-4, with a weak D call TRBD1 (6 bases). The CDR3 nucleotides are TGTGCCAGCACCTTATCCAGGGGGAACACTGAAGCTTTCTTT. The encoded protein is CASTLSRGNTEAFF.